This T cell receptor (beta chain) comes out of a study of CD8 T cells in Susac syndrome. The patients serving as multiple sclerosis controls were treatment-naive. They had stable or active relapsing-remitting disease and fulfilled revised McDonald criteria. TEMRA cells were FACS-enriched and CD8+ and CD4+ T cells negatively isolated. Trimming left V 1 base short and J 7 bases short, with 8 bases between. Germline lookup yields CDR1 LGHDT and CDR2 YNNKEL (reference sequence). The CDR3 extends over 13 amino acids. Random-hexamer reverse transcription was applied to about 0.45 to 1 ug RNA. Each CDR3 protein gets one entry after TCRdb re-called the immunoSEQ multiplex PCR reads with MiXCR. Among some 130,000 distinct CDR3 sequences listed, roughly 94% were seen once.

The chain uses TRBV3-1 and TRBJ1-5, with D unresolved. The sample comprised CD4+ T cells from PBMCs. This clonotype was sampled from a human donor with multiple sclerosis. The CDR3 spells CASSQGETQPQHF. The CDR3 DNA follows: TGTGCCAGCAGCCAAGGGGAAACCCAGCCCCAGCATTTT.